These 8 T cell receptor beta chains originate from one sample sequenced in a study of tumor and adjacent non-tumor tissue in lung cancer. A modified ARM-PCR protocol with three rounds of nested PCR amplified TCRbeta. Using its own MiXCR run on the multiplex PCR reads, TCRdb lists one record per CDR3 protein. The sample lists roughly 75,000 distinct CDR3 sequences, around two thirds occurring once. RNA was extracted from bulk tissue without any cell sorting. More than 3 cm separated this lung sample from the edge of the tumor. Sequences were obtained from distant non-tumor lung tissue. These receptor sequences come from a woman between 50 and 59 years old with non-small cell lung cancer.

Of note for this clonotype: The CDR3 does not end in the conserved phenylalanine or tryptophan, so this is likely a read error. The rearrangement joins TRBV11-2 to TRBJ2-3; 9 positions match TRBD2. This CDR3 is 14 amino acids long. Germline loops: CDR1 SGHAT, CDR2 FQNNGV. The CDR3 DNA reads as TGTGCCAGCAGCTTAGGACTAGCGGCAGATATGCAGTATCTT. Translated: CASSLGLAADMQYL.

As regards this clonotype: A read error is possible here, since a much larger clone lies one base away. The chain couples TRBV20-1 to TRBJ2-2; TRBD1 agrees at 9 bases. The CDR3 length is 16 residues. Germline-derived CDR1 and CDR2 are DFQATT and SNEGSKA (reference sequence). CDR3 coding DNA: TGCAGTGTTAGAGATCCGGGACAGGGTAACACCGGGGAGCTGTTTTTT. Translating gives CSVRDPGQGNTGELFF.

Points on this clonotype: A much larger clonotype is one base distant, so this may be a read error. The chain carries TRBV12-3 or TRBV12-4 and TRBJ2-1, with 9 bases matching TRBD1. This CDR3 is built from 14 residues. CDR3 region: CVSSQTGGDNEQFF. In DNA form, the CDR3 reads TGTGTCAGCAGCCAGACAGGGGGGGACAATGAGCAGTTCTTC.

V and J are TRBV11-2 and TRBJ2-1, with D unclear. There are 13 residues in the CDR3. CDR1 is SGHAT and CDR2 is FQNNGV in the germline V gene. V was clipped by 0 bases and J by 10 bases, with 10 bases between them. The CDR3 here is CASSLETGAEQFF. The CDR3, as DNA: TGTGCCAGCAGCTTAGAGACTGGCGCAGAGCAGTTCTTC.

Comment on this clonotype: Mismatch with germline at one junction end may stem from a read error. The chain has TRBV4-1 and TRBJ1-1; tentatively, D is TRBD1 (6 bases). Germline V gives CDR1 MGHRA, CDR2 YSYEKL. This CDR3 contains 16 residues. CDR3 protein: CANNQDRYRANNEAFF. CDR3 DNA sequence: TGCGCCAACAACCAAGATCGTTACAGGGCGAACAATGAAGCTTTCTTT.

Note on this clonotype: One junction end disagrees with the germline gene, perhaps due to a read error. The chain couples TRBV4-2 to TRBJ2-7; no clear D gene. Germline values: CDR1 LGHNA, CDR2 YNFKEQ. There are 15 residues in the CDR3. In DNA form, the CDR3 reads TGTGCCAACAGCCAGGAGCCAGCGCAGACCTACGAGCATTACTTC. Its protein product is CANSQEPAQTYEHYF.

As for this clonotype: Since a much larger clone is just one base distant, this may be a read error. The chain uses TRBV28 and TRBJ1-6; D is ambiguous. This CDR3 has 14 amino acids. CDR1 and CDR2 from the germline V gene are MDHEN and SYDVKM. The CDR3 here is CPSRGWVNNSPLHF. CDR3 DNA sequence: TGTCCCAGCCGTGGTTGGGTTAATAATTCACCCCTCCACTTT.

Notes on this clonotype: The conserved phenylalanine or tryptophan normally closing the CDR3 is absent here, so this likely arose from a read error. The V and J genes are TRBV20-1 and TRBJ2-1; the D gene could be TRBD1 or TRBD2 (7 bases each). V lost 7 bases, J lost 9 bases, and 22 bases lay in between. The germline gives CDR1 DFQATT, CDR2 SNEGSKA (reference sequence). There are 14 residues in the CDR3. The CDR3 DNA is TGCAGTGTTGCTGGGGGGGGAGGGGGCTTTGAGCAGTTCGTC. Its translation is CSVAGGGGGFEQFV.